The rows below give T cell receptor beta chains drawn from one sample of a study of regulatory T cells in long-lasting Graves disease. In TCRdb, the multiplex PCR reads were re-called with MiXCR into one record per CDR3 protein. Of 400,000 to 600,000 distinct CDR3 sequences listed, 20% to 25% were seen once; the top ten hold approximately 6.4%. The sequencing here drew on peripheral blood mononuclear cells (PBMCs), taken when the disease was refractory, from a patient treated with antithyroid drugs. All receptors derive from a female donor with Graves disease. Each CDR3 is given with its conserved first and last residue. A D gene is named only where the DNA matches it firmly. Size is stated for part of the rows, as once, few or many counts, or as a class when the clone is expanded.

J gene	D gene	V gene	clone size	CDR3 DNA	CDR3 protein
TRBJ2-5	NA	TRBV7-9	NA	TGTGCCAGCAGCTTAAGTTCGAGGAGGGGGCAAGGGACCCAGTACTTC	CASSLSSRRGQGTQYF
TRBJ2-7	NA	TRBV4-1	NA	TGCGCCAGCAGCCAAGATCGTGGGCAGATATACGAGCAGTACTTC	CASSQDRGQIYEQYF
TRBJ2-2	TRBD2	TRBV27	few	TGTGCCAGCAGTTTAATTAAAGGGCTAGCGGGAGCCGGGGAGCTGTTTTTT	CASSLIKGLAGAGELFF
TRBJ2-7	NA	TRBV28	many	TGTGCCAGCAGTTTACGGCAGAGCCCCTACGAGCAGTACTTC	CASSLRQSPYEQYF
TRBJ2-7	TRBD1	TRBV7-9	many	TGTGCCAGCAGCTATCCCGACAGGGACGAGCAGTACTTC	CASSYPDRDEQYF
TRBJ1-4	TRBD1	TRBV24-1	many	TGTGCCACCAGTGATTTGGAGGGACAGACTAATGAAAAACTGTTTTTT	CATSDLEGQTNEKLFF
TRBJ2-7	NA	TRBV2	many	TGTGCCAGCAGGGGCCCGGGAAGCTACGAGCAGTACTTC	CASRGPGSYEQYF
TRBJ1-2	TRBD1	TRBV20-1	many	TGCAGTGCTAGAGGTTCGGGGACAGGGGGCGATGGCTACACCTTC	CSARGSGTGGDGYTF
TRBJ2-5	NA	TRBV11-3	NA	TGTGCCAGCAGCTACGGCCGCGGGCAGAGGGTGACCCAGTACTTC	CASSYGRGQRVTQYF
TRBJ2-5	NA	TRBV12-3/TRBV12-4	many	TGTGCCAGCAGTTCCGGGACAATGAGGGCCCAGTACTTC	CASSSGTMRAQYF
TRBJ2-7	NA	TRBV6-1	NA	TGTGCCAGCAGTAAAGGGAGTTTTTACGAGCAGTACTTC	CASSKGSFYEQYF
TRBJ2-5	TRBD2	TRBV6-1	NA	TGTGCCAGCAGAAAAGGGCCGGGGGTAGCGGGAATGGAGACCCAGTACTTC	CASRKGPGVAGMETQYF
TRBJ2-5	NA	TRBV6-1	many	TGTGCCAGCAGTGGAACCGGGACGAGGGGTCAAGAGACCCAGTACTTC	CASSGTGTRGQETQYF
TRBJ2-2	NA	TRBV29-1	few	TGCAGCGTTCCCCGGGGGAACACCGGGGAGCTGTTTTTT	CSVPRGNTGELFF
TRBJ2-7	NA	TRBV5-6	NA	TGTGCCAGCAGCAGTGTTACGGACATTAACGAGCAGTACTTC	CASSSVTDINEQYF
TRBJ2-5	NA	TRBV7-9	NA	TGTGCCAGCAGCCCTGACGGGGATCCGGGGACCCAGTACTTC	CASSPDGDPGTQYF
TRBJ1-3	NA	TRBV19	few	TGTGCCAGTCGCTCTGGAAACACCATATATTTT	CASRSGNTIYF
TRBJ2-7	NA	TRBV6-1	many	TGTGCCAGTGGGGGACCGGAGAGGAGGTTCGAGCAGTACTTC	CASGGPERRFEQYF
TRBJ2-5	NA	TRBV7-2	many	TGTGCCAGCAGCTTAGGCTCAGAACAGGGCTTTGAGACCCAGTACTTC	CASSLGSEQGFETQYF
TRBJ2-7	NA	TRBV27	few	TGTGCCAGCAGTTATCAGGGAGGAGAGCAGTACTTC	CASSYQGGEQYF
TRBJ2-1	TRBD2	TRBV11-2	few	TGTGCCAGCAGCTCCCAGCGGGGGTACAATGAGCAGTTCTTC	CASSSQRGYNEQFF
TRBJ2-7	NA	TRBV6-5	NA	TGTGCCAGCAGTTACACGACAGTAACCTACGAGCAGTACTTC	CASSYTTVTYEQYF
TRBJ1-2	NA	TRBV29-1	NA	TGCAGCGTAAGAACAGGCTATGGCTACACCTTC	CSVRTGYGYTF
TRBJ2-7	NA	TRBV15	few	TGTGCCACCAGGGGGGAACGGTCTTACGAGCAGTACTTC	CATRGERSYEQYF
TRBJ2-5	NA	TRBV12-3/TRBV12-4	few	TGTGCCAGCAGTTTTCAGGGCAGGGCCCAAGAGACCCAGTACTTC	CASSFQGRAQETQYF
TRBJ1-1	NA	TRBV27	many	TGTGCCAGCAGTACTAGGGTGAGCGAAGCTTTCTTT	CASSTRVSEAFF
TRBJ1-1	NA	TRBV5-1	NA	TGCGCCAGCAGCGGGCGGACAGATAACACTGAAGCTTTCTTT	CASSGRTDNTEAFF
TRBJ1-2	TRBD1	TRBV20-1	many	TGCAGTGCTAGAGGTTGGGGACAGGGGGAATATGGCTACACCTTC	CSARGWGQGEYGYTF
TRBJ2-5	TRBD2	TRBV20-1	few	TGCAGTGGTGCCCGGGGACTAAAAAAAGAGACCCAGTACTTC	CSGARGLKKETQYF
TRBJ1-5	TRBD1	TRBV6-1	NA	TGTGCCAGCAGTACCGACAGGGTTCAGCCCCAGCATTTT	CASSTDRVQPQHF
TRBJ1-2	NA	TRBV9	NA	TGTGCCAGCAGCGCCAGTACAGGGAACTATGGCTACACCTTC	CASSASTGNYGYTF
TRBJ2-2	TRBD1	TRBV20-1	NA	TGCAGTGCTTTGGCCCGACGGGACAGGGGGTCGGGCACCGGGGAGCTGTTTTTT	CSALARRDRGSGTGELFF
TRBJ2-7	TRBD1	TRBV5-5	NA	TGTGCCAGCAGCACCGGGACAGGGACCTCCTTCTACGAGCAGTACTTC	CASSTGTGTSFYEQYF
TRBJ1-4	NA	TRBV6-1	many	TGTGCCACCTTGGACGGGCCGCCTAATGAAAAACTGTTTTTT	CATLDGPPNEKLFF
TRBJ1-4	TRBD1	TRBV3-1	NA	TGTGCCAGCAGCTTGACAGGGGCGGTTAATGAAAAACTGTTTTTT	CASSLTGAVNEKLFF
TRBJ2-2	TRBD2	TRBV5-1	few	TGCGCCAGCAGCTGGACTAGCGGGAGCGCCGGGGAGCTGTTTTTT	CASSWTSGSAGELFF
TRBJ2-7	NA	TRBV7-9	NA	TGTGCCAGCAGCTTAGAGGGCCAGGGCAATGCCTACGAGCAGTACTTC	CASSLEGQGNAYEQYF
TRBJ2-2	NA	TRBV6-1	many	TGTGCCAGCACCGCCCCCACCGGGGAGCTGTTTTTT	CASTAPTGELFF
TRBJ2-7	NA	TRBV29-1	many	TGCAGCGTTGGGCTAGCGGAGAGGGGGGAGCAGTACTTC	CSVGLAERGEQYF
TRBJ2-7	NA	TRBV11-2	few	TGTGCCAACAGCTTAGCACAGGACTACGAGCAGTACTTC	CANSLAQDYEQYF
TRBJ2-7	NA	TRBV20-1	many	TGCAGTGCCAACCAACAGGGTGTCAACGAGCAGTACTTC	CSANQQGVNEQYF
TRBJ2-6	NA	TRBV28	many	TGTGCCAGCAGTTTGTTCCTAGGGTCCGCGGCCAACGTCCTGACTTTC	CASSLFLGSAANVLTF
TRBJ1-6	NA	TRBV11-2	many	TGTGCCAGCAGCTTAGATGGTGATTCACCCCTCCACTTT	CASSLDGDSPLHF
TRBJ2-7	NA	TRBV7-2	few	TGTGCCAGCAGCTTGACTGTGGCCTCCTACGAGCAGTACTTC	CASSLTVASYEQYF
TRBJ2-2	NA	TRBV12-3/TRBV12-4	once	TGTGCCAGCAACTTAGGCCCCCCATCGACCTCGAACACCGGGGAGCTGTTTTTT	CASNLGPPSTSNTGELFF
TRBJ1-1	NA	TRBV12-3/TRBV12-4	NA	TGTGCCAGCGCTCGGATAAGCACTGAAGCTTTCTTT	CASARISTEAFF
TRBJ2-5	NA	TRBV24-1	many	TGTGCCACCAGTGAGTGGGACAATCAAGAGACCCAGTACTTC	CATSEWDNQETQYF
TRBJ2-7	NA	TRBV9	NA	TGTGCCAGCAGCGTAAAAGGGGGGTGGACCTACGAGCAGTACTTC	CASSVKGGWTYEQYF
TRBJ1-5	NA	TRBV13	many	TGTGCCAGCAGCTTTGGCGCGGTTGGATTCAGCGGGCAGCCCCAGCATTTT	CASSFGAVGFSGQPQHF
TRBJ1-1	NA	TRBV5-1	many	TGCGCCAGCAGTCGGGGAGGCGGCGACACTGAAGCTTTCTTT	CASSRGGGDTEAFF
TRBJ1-1	TRBD1	TRBV7-2	NA	TGTGCCAGCAGCAAGACAGGGTGGGACACTGAAGCTTTCTTT	CASSKTGWDTEAFF
TRBJ2-2	TRBD1	TRBV5-1	few	TGCGCCAGCAGCAACCGGACAGGGGGTACCGGGGAGCTGTTTTTT	CASSNRTGGTGELFF
TRBJ2-1	NA	TRBV12-3/TRBV12-4	NA	TGTGCCAGCAGACAGACGCTCCGGACACGTCTGAATGAGCAGTTCTTC	CASRQTLRTRLNEQFF
TRBJ2-5	NA	TRBV20-1	few	TGCAGTGCTAGAGATGATGGGGTGGGTACGGAGACCCAGTACTTC	CSARDDGVGTETQYF